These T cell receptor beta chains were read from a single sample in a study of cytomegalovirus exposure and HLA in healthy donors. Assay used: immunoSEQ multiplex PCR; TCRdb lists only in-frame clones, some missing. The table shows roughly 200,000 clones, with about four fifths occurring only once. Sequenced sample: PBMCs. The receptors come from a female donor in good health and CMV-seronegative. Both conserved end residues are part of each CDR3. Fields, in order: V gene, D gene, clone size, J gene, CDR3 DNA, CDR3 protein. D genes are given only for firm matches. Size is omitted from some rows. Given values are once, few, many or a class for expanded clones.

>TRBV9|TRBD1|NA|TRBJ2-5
TGTGCCAGCAGCGAGGGACAGAAAGAGACCCAGTACTTC
CASSEGQKETQYF
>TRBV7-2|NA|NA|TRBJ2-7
TGTGCCAGCAGCCTGCTCCCCTCGAGCTACGAGCAGTACTTC
CASSLLPSSYEQYF
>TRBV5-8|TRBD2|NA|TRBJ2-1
TGTGCCAGCAGCTTGGGGGCCGGGACTAGTCGCAATGAGCAGTTCTTC
CASSLGAGTSRNEQFF
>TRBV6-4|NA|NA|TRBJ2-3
TGTGCCAGCAGTGAGTTCCTCTCCACAGATACGCAGTATTTT
CASSEFLSTDTQYF
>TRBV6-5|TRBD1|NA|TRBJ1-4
TGTGCCAGCAGTTCCAGGGGGGCAACTAATGAAAAACTGTTTTTT
CASSSRGATNEKLFF
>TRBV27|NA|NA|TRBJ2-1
TGTGCCAGCAGTTTTTGGGGGGGGGCCAACAATGAGCAGTTCTTC
CASSFWGGANNEQFF
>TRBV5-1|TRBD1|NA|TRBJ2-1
TGCGCCAGCAATCAGAATTACAGGGGGACGGCTGAGCAGTTCTTC
CASNQNYRGTAEQFF
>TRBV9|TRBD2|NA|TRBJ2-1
TGTGCCAGCAGCGATAGCGGGGGGGATAATGAGCAGTTCTTC
CASSDSGGDNEQFF
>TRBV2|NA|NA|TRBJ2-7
TGTGCCAGCAGTCCGCCTATGAGTAACGAGCAGTACTTC
CASSPPMSNEQYF
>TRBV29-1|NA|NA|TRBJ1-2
TGCAGCGCACAGGACTATGGCTACACCTTC
CSAQDYGYTF
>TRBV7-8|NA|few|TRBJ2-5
TGTGCCAGCAGCTTAGTAGGGGGTCGGGAGACCCAGTACTTC
CASSLVGGRETQYF
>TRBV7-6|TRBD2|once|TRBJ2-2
TGTGCCAGCAGCCCAGGACTAGGTCAAACCGGGGAGCTGTTTTTT
CASSPGLGQTGELFF
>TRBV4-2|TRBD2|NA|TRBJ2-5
TGTGCCAGCAGCCCCACTAGCGGGAGGGCCCAAGAGACCCAGTACTTC
CASSPTSGRAQETQYF
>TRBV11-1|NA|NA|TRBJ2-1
TGTGCCAGCAGCGATACAGGAAAAACGACCTACAATGAGCAGTTCTTC
CASSDTGKTTYNEQFF
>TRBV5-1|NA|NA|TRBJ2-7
TGCGCCAGCAGCTCGGAAGGGGAATACGAGCAGTACTTC
CASSSEGEYEQYF
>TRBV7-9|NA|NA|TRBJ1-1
TGTGCCAGCAGCTTCGTCGCAGGGAACACTGAAGCTTTCTTT
CASSFVAGNTEAFF
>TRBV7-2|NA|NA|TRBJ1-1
TGTGCCAGCAGCTCCCCCGTGGGGGGGGCGAGGAACACTGAAGCTTTCTTT
CASSSPVGGARNTEAFF
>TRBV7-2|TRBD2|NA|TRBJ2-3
TGTGCCAGCATTCTGGCGGGAGTCCAAGATACGCAGTATTTT
CASILAGVQDTQYF
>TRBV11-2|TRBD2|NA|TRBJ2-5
TGTGCCAGCAGCCCCAAGACCGGGACTAGCGGATTATCCCAGTACTTC
CASSPKTGTSGLSQYF
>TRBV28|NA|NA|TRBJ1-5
TGTGCCAGCGGGGGCCCTTTTGGCAATCAGCCCCAGCATTTT
CASGGPFGNQPQHF
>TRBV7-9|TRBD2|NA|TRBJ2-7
TGTGCCAGCAGCTTAGCTTGGGTAGCGGGAGATGACGAGCAGTACTTC
CASSLAWVAGDDEQYF
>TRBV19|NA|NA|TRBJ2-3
TGTGCCAGTAGTAGTAGCGGACTCACAGATACGCAGTATTTT
CASSSSGLTDTQYF
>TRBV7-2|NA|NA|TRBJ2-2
TGTGCCAGCAGCTTAAGGGCGGGGACAGCGAACACCGGGGAGCTGTTTTTT
CASSLRAGTANTGELFF
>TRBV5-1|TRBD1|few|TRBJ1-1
TGCGCCAGCAGCGCGGACAGGGGAAAGGCTGAAGCTTTCTTT
CASSADRGKAEAFF
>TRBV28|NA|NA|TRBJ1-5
TGTGCCAGCACCCTAGTTGGCAATCAGCCCCAGCATTTT
CASTLVGNQPQHF
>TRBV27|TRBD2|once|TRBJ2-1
TGTGCCAGCAGTTTGGGACTAGCCTACAATGAGCAGTTCTTC
CASSLGLAYNEQFF
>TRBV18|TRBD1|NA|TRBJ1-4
TGTGCCAGCTCACCGCCGGGACAGGGCGGTGAAAAACTGTTTTTT
CASSPPGQGGEKLFF
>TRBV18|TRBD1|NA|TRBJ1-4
TGTGCCAGCTCACCTCGACAGGGGCGTCTATCAGGTGAAAAACTGTTTTTT
CASSPRQGRLSGEKLFF
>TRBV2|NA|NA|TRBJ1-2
TGTGCCAGCAGGGAGGCGGGGGGAGCTAACTATGGCTACACCTTC
CASREAGGANYGYTF
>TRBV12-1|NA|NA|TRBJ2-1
TGTGCCAGCAGCTTAGGAGGAGCGGGGCCGAGCTCCTACAATGAGCAGTTCTTC
CASSLGGAGPSSYNEQFF
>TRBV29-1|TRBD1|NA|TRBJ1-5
TGCAGCGTTCTGGGACAGGGGACGGATCAGCCCCAGCATTTT
CSVLGQGTDQPQHF
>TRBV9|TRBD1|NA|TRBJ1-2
TGTGCCAGCAGCGTTAAGGACAGGCCTGGCAGGGGCTACACCTTC
CASSVKDRPGRGYTF
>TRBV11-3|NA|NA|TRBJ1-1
TGTGCCAGCAGCTTAAGGGGTGCTGAAGCTTTCTTT
CASSLRGAEAFF
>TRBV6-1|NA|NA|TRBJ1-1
TGTGCCAGCAGTGTCGAGGGGGACACTGAAGCTTTCTTT
CASSVEGDTEAFF
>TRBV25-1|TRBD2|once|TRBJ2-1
TGTGCCAGCAGTGAGGCGGGGGGGAGCTCCTACAATGAGCAGTTCTTC
CASSEAGGSSYNEQFF
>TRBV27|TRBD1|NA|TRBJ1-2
TGTGCCAGCAGTTCGGCGGCTGGGACAGGTATCTATGGCTACACCTTC
CASSSAAGTGIYGYTF
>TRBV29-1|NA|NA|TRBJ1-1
TGCAGCGGGCGTAGGGGGGGTAGCACTGAAGCTTTCTTT
CSGRRGGSTEAFF
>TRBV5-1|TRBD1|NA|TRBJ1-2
TGCGCCAGCAGAAATTCAGGGGGTCATGGCTACACCTTC
CASRNSGGHGYTF
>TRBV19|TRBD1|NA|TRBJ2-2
TGTGCCAGTACCCAGACAGGGAGCACCGGGGAGCTGTTTTTT
CASTQTGSTGELFF
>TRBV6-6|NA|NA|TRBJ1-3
TGTGCCAGCAGCCCGGTAGAGTCTGGAAACACCATATATTTT
CASSPVESGNTIYF
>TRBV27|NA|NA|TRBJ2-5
TGTGCCAGCAGTTTACTTGGGAGGTTTGAGACCCAGTACTTC
CASSLLGRFETQYF
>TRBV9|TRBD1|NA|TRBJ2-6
TGTGCCAGCAGCTCAGGACAGGGGCGCGGGGCCAACGTCCTGACTTTC
CASSSGQGRGANVLTF
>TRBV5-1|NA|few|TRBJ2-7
TGCGCCAGCAGCCTACAGGGTTCCTACGAGCAGTACTTC
CASSLQGSYEQYF
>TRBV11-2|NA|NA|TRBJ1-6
TGTGCCAGCAGCTTAGATCCCCAGGCCTGGAATTCACCCCTCCACTTT
CASSLDPQAWNSPLHF
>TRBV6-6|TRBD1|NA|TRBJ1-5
TGTGCCAGCAGTTACTCGGGACAGCCTATATGGCATTTT
CASSYSGQPIWHF
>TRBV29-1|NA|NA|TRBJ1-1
TGCAGCATAAGGACAGCGAACACTGAAGCTTTCTTT
CSIRTANTEAFF
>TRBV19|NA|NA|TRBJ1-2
TGTGCCAGTAGTCATGGCAGGGGTGGGAATGGCTACACCTTC
CASSHGRGGNGYTF